This TCR beta chain was found in a study of monozygotic twins with inflammatory bowel disease. Findings and limits, study-wide: Findings did not support one strong IBD-associated signal or clonotype.

The RNA usage for each TCR library was approximately 3,500 ng of total RNA. cDNA for each sample came from eight separate reactions. No DNA is given; TCRdb re-called the 5' RACE reads and lists each CDR3 protein once. This sample carries about 380,000 distinct CDR3 sequences, with 2.5% to 3% going to the ten biggest clones. As for this clonotype: Its cognate antigen is unknown.

Blood (approximately 2.7 ml) was collected from every donor individually. The CDR3 totals 14 residues. Germline CDR1 reads SGHRS; CDR2 reads YFSETQ. Sequencing was carried out using blood. This clonotype was obtained from a human donor with ulcerative colitis or Crohn's disease, or a healthy co-twin of an affected twin (not recorded which). The V call is TRBV5-1, the J call TRBJ2-5. CDR3 in amino acids: CASSLGGDDETQYF.